This T cell receptor beta chain emerged from a study of blood T cell repertoires in COVID-19. Whole-study context: Sources were T cells, B-cell-depleted T cells, or PBMCs; the material itself was cDNA or gDNA.

In the original analysis: The assay estimated nucleated cells by amplifying reference gene primers. Assay used: immunoSEQ multiplex PCR; TCRdb lists only in-frame clones, some missing. Clone size and the V and J calls come from that table; the DNA yielded D and trimming. The sample consists of approximately 270,000 clones, around 88% of them appearing once. This CDR3 region has 15 residues. The germline V gene encodes CDR1 MNHNY and CDR2 SVGAGI (reference sequence). V lost 6 bases, J lost 11 bases, and 15 bases stayed unmatched. This receptor was obtained from a woman in her 30s with COVID-19, enrolled during active disease. The chain combines TRBV6-6 with TRBJ1-4; 7 bases line up with TRBD1. Sequencing used peripheral blood. The CDR3 loop is CASRTSGQRMGKLFF. The CDR3 nucleotides read TGTGCCAGCAGGACCTCGGGACAGCGGATGGGGAAACTGTTTTTT.